This T cell receptor beta chain was identified during a study of somatic mutations in cytotoxic T cells in rheumatoid arthritis. Generated by immunoSEQ multiplex PCR, the TCRdb table keeps only in-frame clones and is missing some. This sample has 4,500 to 5,000 clones; about three quarters occur once, and the top ten carry approximately 40%. This CDR3 is 16 amino acids long. Germline trimming cut 3 bases from V and 2 bases from J; bases unmatched to any gene: 6. Per the germline V gene, CDR1 is SGHRS and CDR2 is YFSETQ. About this clone: The same CDR3 also results from other DNA sequences found in this sample.

This receptor was obtained from a man in his 70s with rheumatoid arthritis. The chain carries TRBV5-1 and TRBJ1-3; 9 bases are shared with TRBD1. Sequences were obtained from CD8+ T cells sorted from blood. CDR3 in amino acids: CASSWTGADAGNTIYF. The CDR3 nucleotides read TGCGCCAGCAGCTGGACAGGGGCGGATGCTGGAAACACCATATATTTT.